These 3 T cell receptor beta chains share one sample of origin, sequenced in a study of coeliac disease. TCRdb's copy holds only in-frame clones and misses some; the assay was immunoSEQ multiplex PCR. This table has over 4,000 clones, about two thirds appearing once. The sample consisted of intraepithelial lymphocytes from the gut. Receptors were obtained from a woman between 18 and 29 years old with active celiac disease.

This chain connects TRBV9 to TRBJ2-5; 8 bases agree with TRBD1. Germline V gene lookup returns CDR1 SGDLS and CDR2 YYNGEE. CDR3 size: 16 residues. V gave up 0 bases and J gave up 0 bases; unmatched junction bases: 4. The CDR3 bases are TGTGCCAGCAGCGTAGGACGGACAGGGTACCAAGAGACCCAGTACTTC. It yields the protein CASSVGRTGYQETQYF.

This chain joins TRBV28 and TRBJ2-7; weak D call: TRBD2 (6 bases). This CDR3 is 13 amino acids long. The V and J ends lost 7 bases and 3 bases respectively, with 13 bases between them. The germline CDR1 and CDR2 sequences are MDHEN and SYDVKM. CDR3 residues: CASIGTSDYEQYF. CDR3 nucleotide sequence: TGTGCCAGCATAGGGACTTCCGACTACGAGCAGTACTTC.

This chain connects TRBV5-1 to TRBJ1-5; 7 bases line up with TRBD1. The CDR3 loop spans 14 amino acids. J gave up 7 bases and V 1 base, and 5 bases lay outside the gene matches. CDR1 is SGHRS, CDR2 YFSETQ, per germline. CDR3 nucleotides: TGCGCCAGCAGCTTGATAGGGGGCGGGCAGCCCCAGCATTTT. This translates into CASSLIGGGQPQHF. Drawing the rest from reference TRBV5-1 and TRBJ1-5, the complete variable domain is KAGVTQTPRYLIKTRGQQVTLSCSPISGHRSVSWYQQTPGQGLQFLFEYFSETQRNKGNFPGRFSGRQFSNSRSEMNVSTLELGDSALYLCASSLIGGGQPQHFGDGTRLSIL.